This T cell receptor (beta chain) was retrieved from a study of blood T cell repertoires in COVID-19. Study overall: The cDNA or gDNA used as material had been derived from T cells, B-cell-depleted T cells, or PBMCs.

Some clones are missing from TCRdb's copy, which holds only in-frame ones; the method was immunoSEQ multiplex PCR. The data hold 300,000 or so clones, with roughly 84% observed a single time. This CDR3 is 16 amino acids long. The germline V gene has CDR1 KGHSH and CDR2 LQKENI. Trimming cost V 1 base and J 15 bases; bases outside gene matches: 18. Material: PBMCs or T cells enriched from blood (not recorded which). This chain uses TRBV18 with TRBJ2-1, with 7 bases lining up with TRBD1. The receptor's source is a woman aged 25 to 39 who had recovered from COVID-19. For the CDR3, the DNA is TGTGCCAGCTCACCACTAGCAACCGGGACAGATAATTTCGGGTTCTTC. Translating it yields CASSPLATGTDNFGFF.